The source of this T cell receptor (beta chain) is a study of T cell repertoires in cytomegalovirus infection. Study-wide background: Public TCR beta signatures provided an indication of both CMV infection and a matching HLA type.

About this clonotype: Its target is unknown.

MiXCR, run by TCRdb on the reads, gives a single entry per CDR3 protein. Here the sample spans hundreds of thousands of distinct CDR3 sequences, 15% to 20% being singletons. Trimming removed 1 base at V and 1 base at J, with 16 bases between. This CDR3 region has 17 residues. Per germline, CDR1 KGHSH and CDR2 LQKENI. Study-wide results and limits: Clonotypes of TCR beta that were HLA-C-restricted and CMV-specific dominated the ex vivo response. Totalled public TCR beta family frequency picked out people who carried CMV plus the relevant HLA.

This sequence originates from a human donor in good health (CMV status not recorded). Some clones in this sample may be carry-over from other donors' samples. The rearrangement uses TRBV18 and TRBJ1-1; maybe TRBD1 (5 bases). The sequenced sample consisted of PBMCs. CDR3 loop: CASSPRPGPFQNTEAFF. CDR3 nucleotides: TGTGCCAGCTCACCACGACCGGGACCCTTTCAGAACACTGAAGCTTTCTTT.